By share of the sample, the clone carrying this T cell receptor (beta chain) is medium-sized. The antigen remains unidentified. The data stem from a study of T cells in localized non-small cell lung cancer. Study findings and constraints: Researchers found a median around 50 of the top 100 tumor clones in adjacent lung. As only one tumor region underwent sequencing, heterogeneity remains possible. Measurement of T cell clonality placed uninvolved adjacent lung highest, above the level in tumor.

The CDR3 sequence is 15 residues long. J gave up 1 base and V 5 bases, and 7 bases lay outside the gene matches. The germline V gene encodes CDR1 SGHTA and CDR2 FQGNSA. Using immunoSEQ multiplex PCR, the repertoire was profiled, and TCRdb retains in-frame clones only, with some absent. The sample includes about 40,000 clones, roughly 86% seen only once; the top ten take 3.5%. Here the sequenced sample was peripheral blood, taken before any cancer treatment. The chain has TRBV7-2 and TRBJ2-7, with 8 bases identical to TRBD2. The TCR comes from a man aged 18 to 49 with stage I lung adenocarcinoma. CDR3 in DNA: TGTGCCAGCAGCCCCACGGGGGGGTCATCCTACGAGCAGTACTTC. Translating it yields CASSPTGGSSYEQYF.